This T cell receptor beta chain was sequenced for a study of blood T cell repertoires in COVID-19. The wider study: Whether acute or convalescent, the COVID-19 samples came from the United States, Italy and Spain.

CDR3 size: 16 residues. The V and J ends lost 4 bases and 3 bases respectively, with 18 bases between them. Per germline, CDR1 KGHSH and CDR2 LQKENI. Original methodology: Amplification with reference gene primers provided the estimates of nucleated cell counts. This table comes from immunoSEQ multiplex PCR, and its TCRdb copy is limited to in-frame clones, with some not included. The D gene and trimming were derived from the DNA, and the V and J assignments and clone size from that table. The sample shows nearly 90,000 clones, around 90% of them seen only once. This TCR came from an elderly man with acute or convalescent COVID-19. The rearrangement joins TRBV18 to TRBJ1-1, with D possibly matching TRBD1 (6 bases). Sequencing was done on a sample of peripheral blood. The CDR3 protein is CASSRAGPGVDTEAFF. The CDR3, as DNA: TGTGCCAGCTCACGCGCTGGGCCAGGGGTGGACACTGAAGCTTTCTTT.